This T cell receptor beta chain was captured in a study of T cell responses to AZD1222 COVID-19 vaccine. Libraries were prepared by immunoSEQ multiplex PCR; TCRdb keeps only in-frame clonotypes and omits some of them. Of around 99,000 clones listed, around 87% are singletons. The junction had 3 bases not matched to a gene; V was cut back by 3 bases and J by 2 bases. Germline V gene lookup returns CDR1 MNHEY and CDR2 SMNVEV (reference sequence). The CDR3 sequence is 14 residues long. This chain uses TRBV27 with TRBJ2-7, with 8 bases identical to TRBD2. This clonotype was obtained from an adult who received the AZD1222 COVID-19 vaccine. The sample consisted of peripheral blood, taken 28 days after the second AZD1222 dose. The CDR3 DNA is TGTGCCAGCAGTTTCGGACTAGCCCCCTACGAGCAGTACTTC. Protein: CASSFGLAPYEQYF.